The clone carrying this TCR beta chain was seen at least ten times. V was cut by 3 bases and J by 7 bases, with 19 bases left in between. The CDR3 contains 16 residues. Per germline, CDR1 MNHNS and CDR2 SASEGT. This entry comes from a study of low-dose radiotherapy and immunotherapy resistance in tumors. TCR amplification involved 20 to 25 PCR cycles with a constant-region primer and V-primer adapter. TCRdb passed the reads through MiXCR, listing each CDR3 protein once. The data contain tens of thousands of distinct CDR3 sequences, 12% of them singletons. Time point specified: before trial treatment. Low-dose radiotherapy and low-dose cyclophosphamide, together with aspirin, ipilimumab and nivolumab, were given to donors.

This sequence was found in a female donor with ovarian cancer. The sample in question was PBMCs, obtained before treatment. The gene calls are TRBV6-1 and TRBJ1-5; D might be TRBD1 (6 bases). The CDR3 sequence is CASSDQTGLTGQPQHF. The CDR3 coding sequence is TGTGCCAGCAGTGACCAGACAGGACTAACAGGACAGCCCCAGCATTTT.